Following are 10 T cell receptor beta chains from one sample sequenced in a study of blood T cells in healthy people across ages. A second PCR, run for about 7 to 11 cycles, used a sample-barcoded 5' primer plus a J-beta primer mix. TCRdb re-derived calls from the 5' RACE reads in MiXCR, one entry per CDR3 protein. The table shows about 680,000 distinct CDR3 sequences, with about half occurring only once. The sequencing input was blood. The receptors here all came from a woman aged 55 to 70 in good health.

This chain uses TRBV2 with TRBJ2-2, with 9 nucleotides matching TRBD1. This CDR3 is 15 amino acids long. The J segment lost 3 bases and the V segment lost 6 bases, leaving 5 bases of the junction unmatched. Germline CDR1 and CDR2: SNHLY and FYNNEI. This CDR3 is CASSPRTGDTGELFF. DNA of the CDR3: TGTGCCAGCAGCCCTCGGACAGGGGACACCGGGGAGCTGTTTTTT.

J is TRBJ1-1 and V is TRBV28; D gene uncertain. CDR1 is MDHEN, CDR2 SYDVKM, per germline. The V end lost 3 bases, the J end lost 8 bases, and 10 bases lay between the germline ends. The CDR3 runs to 12 residues. The DNA for the CDR3 is TGTGCCAGCAGTTTTGGGCAGTTGGAAGCTTTCTTT. Residues: CASSFGQLEAFF.

This chain uses TRBV7-9 with TRBJ2-7; D ambiguous. Germline CDR1 is SEHNR and CDR2 is FQNEAQ (reference sequence). Trimming removed 0 bases from V and 6 bases from J, with 12 bases in between. The CDR3 is 14 residues long. The CDR3, as DNA: TGTGCCAGCAGCTTAGCCCCGAGGCCCTGCGAGCAGTACTTC. Residues: CASSLAPRPCEQYF.

This chain uses TRBV7-2 with TRBJ2-5; TRBD1 aligns across 9 bases. The J call may be wrong; the DNA end is better matched by TRBJ2-7. Germline V gene sequence: CDR1 SGHTA, CDR2 FQGNSA. This CDR3 is built from 15 residues. The CDR3 spells CASSLAWTGVYEQYF. CDR3 coding DNA: TGTGCCAGCAGCTTAGCCTGGACAGGGGTTTACGAGCAGTACTTC.

The CDR3 coding sequence is TGCAGCGTTTGGGCAGGGGACAATCAGCCCCAGCATTTT. This codes for CSVWAGDNQPQHF. V usage is TRBV29-1 and J usage is TRBJ1-5; D is possibly TRBD1 (6 bases). CDR3 length equals 13 residues. V was clipped by 5 bases and J by 3 bases, with 11 bases between them. Germline V CDR1 and CDR2: SQVTM, ANQGSEA.

The V call is TRBV5-1, the J call TRBJ2-1; no definite D call. V was shortened by 5 bases and J by 5 bases, with 14 bases between the two germline ends. Germline CDR1 and CDR2: SGHRS and YFSETQ. The CDR3 runs to 14 residues. The CDR3 coding sequence is TGCGCCAGCAGAGGGTCTTTAAGTCACAATGAGCAGTTCTTC. This sequence encodes CASRGSLSHNEQFF.

This clonotype was seen a handful of times. The J gene is TRBJ1-5, the V gene TRBV7-2, with D hard to call. This CDR3 spans 16 amino acids. The germline V and J ends were trimmed by 1 base and 7 bases, with 17 bases remaining between them. The germline CDR1 and CDR2 sequences are SGHTA and FQGNSA. CDR3 nucleotides: TGTGCCAGCAGCTTAGGGCCAGCAGTAAGGAACCAGCCCCAGCATTTT. Residues: CASSLGPAVRNQPQHF.

CDR3 amino acids: CSAETSGRSNEQFF. The CDR3 DNA reads TGCAGTGCAGAGACTAGCGGGAGAAGCAATGAGCAGTTCTTC. The V and J genes are TRBV20-1 and TRBJ2-1; the match to TRBD2 covers 12 bases. V was clipped by 6 bases and J by 6 bases; unmatched bases: 6. Germline CDR1 is DFQATT and CDR2 is SNEGSKA (reference sequence). CDR3 size: 14 residues.

This chain connects TRBV21-1 to TRBJ2-4; the listed D gene, TRBD1, was not tested against the DNA. TRBV21-1 has pseudogene status. The CDR3 contains 15 residues. CDR3 sequence: CARGGGPLAKNIQYF. The CDR3 nucleotides read TGTGCCAGAGGGGGGGGTCCCCTAGCCAAAAACATTCAGTACTTC.

This sequence joins TRBV2 and TRBJ1-2, with D perhaps TRBD1 (5 bases). CDR1 is SNHLY and CDR2 is FYNNEI in the germline V gene. The V and J ends lost 5 bases and 1 base respectively, with 14 bases between them. The CDR3 contains 15 residues. This CDR3 is CASSLLRVVNYGYTF. The CDR3 nucleotides read TGTGCCAGCAGTCTCCTCAGGGTAGTTAACTATGGCTACACCTTC.